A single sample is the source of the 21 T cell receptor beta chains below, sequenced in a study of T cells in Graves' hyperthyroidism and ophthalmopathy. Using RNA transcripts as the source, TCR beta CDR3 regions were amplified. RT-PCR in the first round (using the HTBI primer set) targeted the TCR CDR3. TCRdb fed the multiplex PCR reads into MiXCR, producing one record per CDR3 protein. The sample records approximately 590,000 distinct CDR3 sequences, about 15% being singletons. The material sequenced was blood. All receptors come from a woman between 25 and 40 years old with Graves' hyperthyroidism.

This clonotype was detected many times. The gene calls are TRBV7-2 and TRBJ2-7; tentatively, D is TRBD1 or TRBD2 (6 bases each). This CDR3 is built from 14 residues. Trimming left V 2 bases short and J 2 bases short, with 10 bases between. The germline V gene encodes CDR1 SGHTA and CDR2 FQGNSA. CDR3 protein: CASSLYRGPYEQYF. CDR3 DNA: TGTGCCAGCAGCTTATATCGGGGGCCCTACGAGCAGTACTTC. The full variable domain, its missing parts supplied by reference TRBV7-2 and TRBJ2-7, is GAGVSQSPSNKVTEKGKDVELRCDPISGHTALYWYRQSLGQGLEFLIYFQGNSAPDKSGLPSDRFSAERTGGSVSTLTIQRTQQEDSAVYLCASSLYRGPYEQYFGPGTRLTVT.

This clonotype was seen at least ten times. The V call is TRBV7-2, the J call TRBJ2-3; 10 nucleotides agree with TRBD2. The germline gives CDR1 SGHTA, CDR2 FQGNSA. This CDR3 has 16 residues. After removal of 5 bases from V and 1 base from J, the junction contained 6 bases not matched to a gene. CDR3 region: CASSIRTSGRTDTQYF. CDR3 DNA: TGTGCCAGCAGCATCCGGACTAGCGGACGCACAGATACGCAGTATTTT. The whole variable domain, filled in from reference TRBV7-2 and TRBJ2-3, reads GAGVSQSPSNKVTEKGKDVELRCDPISGHTALYWYRQSLGQGLEFLIYFQGNSAPDKSGLPSDRFSAERTGGSVSTLTIQRTQQEDSAVYLCASSIRTSGRTDTQYFGPGTRLTVL.

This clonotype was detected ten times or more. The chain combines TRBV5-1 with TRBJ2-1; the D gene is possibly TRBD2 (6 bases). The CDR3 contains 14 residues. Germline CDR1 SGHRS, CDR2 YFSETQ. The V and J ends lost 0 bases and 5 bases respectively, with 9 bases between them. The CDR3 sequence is CASSLARLDNEQFF. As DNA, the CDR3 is TGCGCCAGCAGCTTGGCCCGACTAGACAATGAGCAGTTCTTC.

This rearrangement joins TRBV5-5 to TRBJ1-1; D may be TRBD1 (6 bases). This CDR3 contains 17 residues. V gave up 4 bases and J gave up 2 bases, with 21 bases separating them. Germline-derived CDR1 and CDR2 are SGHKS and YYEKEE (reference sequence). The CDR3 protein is CASSTGTISPGNTEAFF. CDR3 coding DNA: TGTGCCAGCAGCACCGGGACAATCAGCCCCGGTAACACTGAAGCTTTCTTT.

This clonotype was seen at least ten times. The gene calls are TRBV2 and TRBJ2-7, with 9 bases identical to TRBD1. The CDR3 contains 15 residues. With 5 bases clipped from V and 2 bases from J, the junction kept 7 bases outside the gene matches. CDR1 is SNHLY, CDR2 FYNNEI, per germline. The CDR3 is CASSRGTGTPYEQYF. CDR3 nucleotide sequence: TGTGCCAGCAGTAGGGGGACAGGGACTCCCTACGAGCAGTACTTC.

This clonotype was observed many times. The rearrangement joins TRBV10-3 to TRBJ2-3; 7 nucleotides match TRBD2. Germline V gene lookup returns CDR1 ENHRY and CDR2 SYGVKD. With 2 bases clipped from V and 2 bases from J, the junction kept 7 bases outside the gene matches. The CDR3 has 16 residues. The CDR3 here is CAISEGLAGYTDTQYF. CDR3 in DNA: TGTGCCATCAGTGAGGGGTTAGCGGGCTACACAGATACGCAGTATTTT.

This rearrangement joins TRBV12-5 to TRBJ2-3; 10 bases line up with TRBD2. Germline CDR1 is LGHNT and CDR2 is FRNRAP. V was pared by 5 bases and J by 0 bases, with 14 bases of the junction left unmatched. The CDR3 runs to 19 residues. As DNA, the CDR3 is TGTGCTAGTGGTCCCAGACGCGACAAACTAGCGGGGAGCACAGATACGCAGTATTTT. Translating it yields CASGPRRDKLAGSTDTQYF.

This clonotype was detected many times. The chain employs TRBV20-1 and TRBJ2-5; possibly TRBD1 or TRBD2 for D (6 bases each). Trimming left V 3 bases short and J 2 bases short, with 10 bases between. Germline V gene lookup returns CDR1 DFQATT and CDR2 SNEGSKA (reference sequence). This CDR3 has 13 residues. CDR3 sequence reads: CSASGGGQETQYF. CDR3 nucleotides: TGCAGTGCTAGCGGGGGCGGGCAAGAGACCCAGTACTTC.

The CDR3 spells CASSEGRGPPLYEQYF. The CDR3, as DNA: TGTGCCAGCAGTGAGGGCAGGGGGCCCCCCCTCTACGAGCAGTACTTC. The gene calls are TRBV25-1 and TRBJ2-7; 8 nucleotides line up with TRBD1. Germline V CDR1 and CDR2: MGHDK, SYGVNS. Trimming removed 3 bases from V and 3 bases from J; junction bases left unmatched: 10. The CDR3 totals 16 residues.

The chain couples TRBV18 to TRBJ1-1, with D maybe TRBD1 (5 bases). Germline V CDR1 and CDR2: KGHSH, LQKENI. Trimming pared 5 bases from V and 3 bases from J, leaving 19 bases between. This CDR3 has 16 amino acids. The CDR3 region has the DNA TGTGCCAGCTCATCAACAATGATGGGGGGAGACACTGAAGCTTTCTTT. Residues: CASSSTMMGGDTEAFF.

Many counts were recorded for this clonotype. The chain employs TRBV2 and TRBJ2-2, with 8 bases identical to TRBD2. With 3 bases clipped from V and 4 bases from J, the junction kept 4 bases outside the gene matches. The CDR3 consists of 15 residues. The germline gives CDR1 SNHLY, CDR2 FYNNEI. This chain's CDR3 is CASSDIAGSTGELFF. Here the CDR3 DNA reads TGTGCCAGCAGTGATATAGCGGGATCCACCGGGGAGCTGTTTTTT.

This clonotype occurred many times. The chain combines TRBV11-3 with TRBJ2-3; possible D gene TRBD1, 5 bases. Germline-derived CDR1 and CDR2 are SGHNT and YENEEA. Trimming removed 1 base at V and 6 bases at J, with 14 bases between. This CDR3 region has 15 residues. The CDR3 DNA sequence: TGTGCCAGCAGCTTAGGGGTCACGAAGGGGGATACGCAGTATTTT. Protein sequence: CASSLGVTKGDTQYF.

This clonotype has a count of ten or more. As DNA, the CDR3 is TGTGCCAGCAGTTACCTGAACACTGAAGCTTTCTTT. This encodes CASSYLNTEAFF. The genes are TRBV6-5 and TRBJ1-1, with D unresolved. The CDR3 extends over 12 amino acids. Germline V gene data show CDR1 as MNHEY and CDR2 as SVGAGI. The V end was cut by 2 bases, the J end by 0 bases, with 1 base between.

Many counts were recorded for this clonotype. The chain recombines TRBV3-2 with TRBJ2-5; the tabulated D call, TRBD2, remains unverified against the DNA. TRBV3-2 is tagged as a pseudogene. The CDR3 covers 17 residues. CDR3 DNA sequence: TGTGCCAGCAGCCAAGGGGGGCTAGCGGAGCACCAAGAGACCCAGTACTTC. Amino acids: CASSQGGLAEHQETQYF.

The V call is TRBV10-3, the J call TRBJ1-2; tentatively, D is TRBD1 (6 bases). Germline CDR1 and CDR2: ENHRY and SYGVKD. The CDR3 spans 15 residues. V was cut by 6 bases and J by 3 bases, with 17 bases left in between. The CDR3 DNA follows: TGTGCCATCAGACAATTCCTACAGGGTCACTATGGCTACACCTTC. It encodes CAIRQFLQGHYGYTF.

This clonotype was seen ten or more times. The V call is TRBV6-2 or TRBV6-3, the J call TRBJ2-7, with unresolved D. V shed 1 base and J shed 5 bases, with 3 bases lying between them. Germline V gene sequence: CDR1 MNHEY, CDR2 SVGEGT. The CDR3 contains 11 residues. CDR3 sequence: CASSYLDEQYF. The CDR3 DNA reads TGTGCCAGCAGTTACTTGGACGAGCAGTACTTC.

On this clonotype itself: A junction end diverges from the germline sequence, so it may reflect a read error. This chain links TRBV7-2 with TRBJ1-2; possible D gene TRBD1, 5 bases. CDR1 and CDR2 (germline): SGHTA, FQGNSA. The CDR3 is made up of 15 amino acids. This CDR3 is CASSQEAGVGYGYTF. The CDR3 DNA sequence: TGCGCCAGCAGCCAAGAAGCGGGGGTGGGCTATGGCTACACCTTC.

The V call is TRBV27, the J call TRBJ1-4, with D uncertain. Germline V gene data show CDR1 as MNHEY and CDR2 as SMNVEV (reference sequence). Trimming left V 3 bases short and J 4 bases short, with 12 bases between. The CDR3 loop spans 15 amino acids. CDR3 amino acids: CASSFGVKGNEKLFF. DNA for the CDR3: TGTGCCAGCAGTTTTGGAGTAAAGGGTAATGAAAAACTGTTTTTT.

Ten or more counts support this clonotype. The CDR3 nucleotides are TGTGCCACCAGGGGGACAGGGGGCGGCACATGGGGGACCGGGGAGCTGTTTTTT. Translated, it gives CATRGTGGGTWGTGELFF. This sequence joins TRBV24-1 and TRBJ2-2; 12 positions agree with TRBD1. CDR1 and CDR2 from the germline V gene are KGHDR and SFDVKD. The CDR3 sequence is 18 residues long. Unmatched junction bases numbered 13, after V lost 7 bases and J lost 5 bases.

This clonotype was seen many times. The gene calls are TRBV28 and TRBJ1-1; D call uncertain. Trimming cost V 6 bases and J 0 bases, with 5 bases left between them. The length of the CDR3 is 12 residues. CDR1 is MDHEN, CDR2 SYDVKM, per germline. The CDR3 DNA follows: TGTGCCAGCAGCCAGCTGAACACTGAAGCTTTCTTT. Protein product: CASSQLNTEAFF.

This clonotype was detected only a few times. DNA for the CDR3: TGTGCCATCAGTCTTCAGGGTATCAACACTGAAGCTTTCTTT. The encoded protein is CAISLQGINTEAFF. The chain links TRBV10-3 to TRBJ1-1; the D gene is possibly TRBD1 (5 bases). This CDR3 has 14 amino acids. The germline CDR1 and CDR2 sequences are ENHRY and SYGVKD. Trimming shortened V by 5 bases and J by 2 bases, and 12 bases separated the two germline ends.